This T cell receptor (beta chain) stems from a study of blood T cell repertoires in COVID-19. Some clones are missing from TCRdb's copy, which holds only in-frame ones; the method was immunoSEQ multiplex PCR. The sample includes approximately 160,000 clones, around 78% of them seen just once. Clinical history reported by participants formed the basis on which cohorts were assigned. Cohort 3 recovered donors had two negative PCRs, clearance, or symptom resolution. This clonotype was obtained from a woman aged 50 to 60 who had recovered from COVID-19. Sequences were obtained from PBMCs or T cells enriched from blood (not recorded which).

The chain's CDR3 is CASSPSGQGSGTEAFF. CDR3 coding DNA: TGTGCCAGCTCACCATCGGGACAGGGGTCTGGCACTGAAGCTTTCTTT. The chain combines TRBV18 with TRBJ1-1; TRBD1 agrees at 10 bases. CDR1 and CDR2 (germline): KGHSH, LQKENI. The CDR3 runs 16 residues. J gave up 4 bases and V 2 bases, and 7 bases lay outside the gene matches. Based on the CDR3 plus reference TRBV18 and TRBJ1-1, the full variable domain is NAGVMQNPRHLVRRRGQEARLRCSPMKGHSHVYWYRQLPEEGLKFMVYLQKENIIDESGMPKERFSAEFPKEGPSILRIQQVVRGDSAAYFCASSPSGQGSGTEAFFGQGTRLTVV.